This TCR beta chain derives from a study of cytomegalovirus exposure and HLA in healthy donors. Study-wide results and limits: Subsequent analysis revealed that first-cohort TCR clusters tended to co-occur in the roughly 120 validation repertoires. According to the study, roughly 160 TCR beta chains were cytomegalovirus-associated.

Method: immunoSEQ multiplex PCR; TCRdb's copy keeps in-frame clones and lacks some. In the table there are about 130,000 clones, around nine tenths of which are singletons. The donors were part of the validation cohort of more than 90 subjects. That cohort was separate from the first cohort, which comprised about 670 subjects. The V gene lost 6 bases and the J gene lost 8 bases, with 16 bases spanning the gap. Germline lookup yields CDR1 LNHDA and CDR2 SQIVND (reference sequence). CDR3 length equals 13 residues. Comments on this clone: The antigen remains undetermined.

The J gene is TRBJ1-1, the V gene TRBV19; tentative D call: TRBD1 (6 bases). The sample taken for sequencing was PBMCs. The receptor was derived from a man aged 25-40 years in good health and CMV-seronegative. CDR3 in DNA: TGTGCCAGTAGGCCCTTCTCCGGGACAGAAGCTTTCTTT. This sequence encodes CASRPFSGTEAFF. The full variable domain, rest sourced from reference TRBV19 and TRBJ1-1, is DGGITQSPKYLFRKEGQNVTLSCEQNLNHDAMYWYRQDPGQGLRLIYYSQIVNDFQKGDIAEGYSVSREKKESFPLTVTSAQKNPTAFYLCASRPFSGTEAFFGQGTRLTVV.